Below, 13 T cell receptor beta chains from the same sample are listed, as sequenced in a study of T cells expressing NK-cell markers. No DNA is given; TCRdb re-called the 5' RACE reads and lists each CDR3 protein once. This sample's clone table lists about 160,000 distinct CDR3 sequences. Sequencing input: blood T cells: a sorted CD56 or NKG2C T cell subset, CD4+ or CD8+ T cells, or bulk PBMC T cells (not recorded which). All receptors derive from a woman aged 18-70 years in good health.

The gene calls are TRBV28 and TRBJ2-1; as DNA is missing, the TRBD1 call by TCRdb cannot be tested. The germline V gene encodes CDR1 MDHEN and CDR2 SYDVKM. This CDR3 region has 14 residues. CDR3 sequence reads: CASSDRAFYNEQFF.

The V and J genes are TRBV20-1 and TRBJ2-7; TCRdb lists TRBD2, though no DNA is available to test this call. This CDR3 comprises 15 residues. Germline CDR1 reads DFQATT; CDR2 reads SNEGSKA (reference sequence). The CDR3 region is CSAREPAGGSYEQYF.

J is TRBJ2-2 and V is TRBV2; lacking DNA, the TRBD1 call made by TCRdb goes unchecked. This CDR3 has 16 residues. In germline, CDR1 is SNHLY, CDR2 FYNNEI. CDR3 sequence reads: CASSEAADTNTGELFF. The full variable domain, rest sourced from reference TRBV2 and TRBJ2-2, is EPEVTQTPSHQVTQMGQEVILRCVPISNHLYFYWYRQILGQKVEFLVSFYNNEISEKSEIFDDQFSVERPDGSNFTLKIRSTKLEDSAMYFCASSEAADTNTGELFFGEGSRLTVL.

The chain joins TRBV7-9 to TRBJ1-4; TCRdb calls TRBD1, which cannot be checked without DNA. The V gene's germline CDR1 is SEHNR and CDR2 FQNEAQ (reference sequence). This CDR3 comprises 15 residues. This chain's CDR3 is CASSERQGSYEKLFF.

J is TRBJ2-4 and V is TRBV12-3 or TRBV12-4; the D call from TCRdb, TRBD1, cannot be confirmed without DNA. This CDR3 is 17 amino acids long. The CDR3 sequence: CASSLAGRVLAKNIQYF.

The genes are TRBV24-1 and TRBJ2-1; no DNA is available, so the TRBD2 call from TCRdb remains unchecked. This CDR3 is 15 amino acids long. From germline, CDR1 is KGHDR and CDR2 SFDVKD. CDR3 sequence: CATSPSGRGSNEQFF.

V gene TRBV7-2 combines with J gene TRBJ2-3; the D call from TCRdb, TRBD2, cannot be confirmed without DNA. CDR3 length: 16 residues. In germline, CDR1 is SGHTA, CDR2 FQGNSA. The CDR3 sequence: CASSPLGGLLTDTQYF.

This sequence joins TRBV4-2 and TRBJ2-1; TCRdb returns TRBD1, unconfirmable since there is no DNA. The germline CDR1 and CDR2 sequences are LGHNA and YNFKEQ. This CDR3 has 15 amino acids. CDR3 in amino acids: CASSQFGQGANEQFF.

This chain uses TRBV2 with TRBJ1-4; checking the TCRdb D call of TRBD1 is not possible without DNA. From germline, CDR1 is SNHLY and CDR2 FYNNEI. This CDR3 spans 15 amino acids. The CDR3: CASSVTGGENEKLFF.

The J gene is TRBJ1-2, the V gene TRBV5-1. The V gene's germline CDR1 is SGHRS and CDR2 YFSETQ. The CDR3 is made up of 13 amino acids. The CDR3: CASSLHGSYGYTF.

This CDR3 is CASSLSGQRPPGEQYF. The chain is built from TRBV7-9 and TRBJ2-7; TCRdb designates TRBD2, a call that cannot be tested without DNA. The CDR3 is 16 residues long. Germline lookup yields CDR1 SEHNR and CDR2 FQNEAQ (reference sequence). Complete variable domain (other parts from reference TRBV7-9 and TRBJ2-7): DTGVSQNPRHKITKRGQNVTFRCDPISEHNRLYWYRQTLGQGPEFLTYFQNEAQLEKSRLLSDRFSAERPKGSFSTLEIQRTEQGDSAMYLCASSLSGQRPPGEQYFGPGTRLTVT.

V usage is TRBV5-1 and J usage is TRBJ1-4; TCRdb lists TRBD1, though no DNA is available to test this call. The CDR3 length is 19 residues. CDR1 SGHRS and CDR2 YFSETQ come from the germline V gene. CDR3 in amino acids: CASSRDGPGHDATNEKLFF.

CDR3 sequence: CASSTTGFDEQYF. The genes are TRBV7-3 and TRBJ2-7; TCRdb's D call, TRBD1, is unchecked because there is no DNA. The CDR3 is 13 residues long. Germline-derived CDR1 and CDR2 are SGHTA and FQGTGA.